Each of the 25 T cell receptor beta chains below was sequenced from the same sample in a study of cytomegalovirus exposure and HLA in healthy donors. The PCR contained 60 Vbeta and 13 Jbeta primers. Generated by immunoSEQ multiplex PCR, the TCRdb table keeps only in-frame clones and is missing some. The data contain about 200,000 clones, about 80% of them singletons. Sequenced sample: PBMCs. These receptors all stem from a man aged 18 to 30 in good health and CMV-seronegative.

The chain is built from TRBV7-9 and TRBJ2-5; TRBD1 matches 12 bases. The V gene end was trimmed by 1 base and the J gene end by 1 base; junction bases not matched to a gene: 1. Germline loops: CDR1 SEHNR, CDR2 FQNEAQ (reference sequence). The CDR3 spans 16 residues. In nucleotides, the CDR3 is TGTGCCAGCAGCTTAGGGGACAGGGGGCTCCAAGAGACCCAGTACTTC. It codes for CASSLGDRGLQETQYF.

The chain employs TRBV14 and TRBJ2-1, with 14 positions matching TRBD2. Trimming cost V 4 bases and J 6 bases; bases outside gene matches: 2. The CDR3 is 15 amino acids. Germline CDR1 reads SGHDN; CDR2 reads FVKESK. CDR3 coding DNA: TGTGCCAGCAGCCGAGGGACTAGCGGGAGCAATGAGCAGTTCTTC. This gives the protein CASSRGTSGSNEQFF.

As to this clone: Within the sample, other DNA sequences also encode this same CDR3. J is TRBJ2-2 and V is TRBV6-5; D is undetermined. The CDR3 is made up of 13 amino acids. CDR1 and CDR2 from the germline V gene are MNHEY and SVGAGI. Trimming stripped 0 bases from V and 8 bases from J, with 7 bases between. The CDR3 DNA is TGTGCCAGCAGTTACTCGAGGTCAGGGGAGCTGTTTTTT. Protein sequence: CASSYSRSGELFF.

This clone was seen once. The chain employs TRBV2 and TRBJ1-2; TRBD1 matches 7 bases. J gave up 1 base and V 0 bases, and 8 bases lay outside the gene matches. Germline CDR1 and CDR2: SNHLY and FYNNEI. There are 17 residues in the CDR3. The CDR3 region is CASSEAIRTGINYGYTF. The CDR3 DNA follows: TGTGCCAGCAGTGAAGCGATCCGGACAGGCATTAACTATGGCTACACCTTC.

This sequence joins TRBV7-2 and TRBJ2-5; perhaps TRBD1 as D (6 bases). This CDR3 has 14 residues. The germline gives CDR1 SGHTA, CDR2 FQGNSA. The V end was cut by 5 bases, the J end by 4 bases, with 14 bases between. In nucleotides, the CDR3 is TGTGCCAGCAGCCTACCGTCAGGGGCAGAGACCCAGTACTTC. This translates into CASSLPSGAETQYF.

The gene calls are TRBV29-1 and TRBJ2-3; 13 nucleotides match TRBD2. The CDR3 runs 14 residues. V lost 4 bases, J lost 6 bases, and 4 bases stayed unmatched. Germline CDR1 is SQVTM and CDR2 is ANQGSEA. CDR3 in amino acids: CSVGTSGRLDTQYF. CDR3 sequence (DNA): TGCAGCGTTGGGACTAGCGGGAGATTGGATACGCAGTATTTT.

The chain links TRBV4-2 to TRBJ2-2; a weak D match, TRBD1 (5 bases). The V and J ends lost 0 bases and 8 bases respectively, with 16 bases between them. CDR1 and CDR2 from the germline V gene are LGHNA and YNFKEQ. The CDR3 runs to 16 residues. CDR3 coding DNA: TGTGCCAGCAGCCAAGATAAAGGGGCCGCGCGGGGGGAGCTGTTTTTT. It specifies CASSQDKGAARGELFF.

The gene calls are TRBV7-2 and TRBJ1-1; D remains ambiguous. Germline loops: CDR1 SGHTA, CDR2 FQGNSA. V lost 3 bases, J lost 4 bases, and 9 bases lay in between. The CDR3 length is 13 residues. The CDR3, as DNA: TGTGCCAGCAGCTTTCAGGAGGCCACTGAAGCTTTCTTT. This sequence encodes CASSFQEATEAFF.

V is TRBV25-1 and J is TRBJ2-3; TRBD2 is a possible D gene (6 bases). Trimming removed 5 bases from V and 2 bases from J, with 11 bases in between. The CDR3 covers 14 residues. CDR1 is MGHDK, CDR2 SYGVNS, per germline. DNA for the CDR3: TGTGCCAGCAGTCCTGGGGGACTCACAGATACGCAGTATTTT. Encoded protein: CASSPGGLTDTQYF.

The chain couples TRBV19 to TRBJ2-1; 10 bases align to TRBD1. The CDR3 contains 15 residues. Per the germline V gene, CDR1 is LNHDA and CDR2 is SQIVND (reference sequence). Trimming took 5 bases from V and 6 from J; bases not matched to a gene: 7. This chain's CDR3 is CASSSRTGGVNEQFF. CDR3 coding DNA: TGTGCCAGTAGTTCTAGGACAGGGGGGGTCAATGAGCAGTTCTTC.

V and J are TRBV6-5 and TRBJ1-5; 9 bases map to TRBD1. CDR3 size: 15 residues. V gave up 4 bases and J gave up 1 base; unmatched junction bases: 2. The germline CDR1 and CDR2 sequences are MNHEY and SVGAGI. CDR3 DNA: TGTGCCAGCAGTTCCGGACAGGGGAGCAATCAGCCCCAGCATTTT. Protein product: CASSSGQGSNQPQHF.

The chain joins TRBV29-1 to TRBJ2-1, with 9 nucleotides matching TRBD1. CDR1 SQVTM and CDR2 ANQGSEA come from the germline V gene. V trimming: 0 bases; J trimming: 2 bases; junction bases outside the gene matches: 8. This CDR3 has 17 residues. CDR3 nucleotide sequence: TGCAGCGTTGAAGAACTGGACAGGGGTTTAACCTACAATGAGCAGTTCTTC. Residues: CSVEELDRGLTYNEQFF.

Written as DNA, the CDR3 is TGTGCCAGCAGCCTAGGGTTCCCGGGACAGGGAACATACAATGAGCAGTTCTTC. Translation gives CASSLGFPGQGTYNEQFF. V is TRBV7-2 and J is TRBJ2-1, with TRBD1 matching over 9 bases. This CDR3 has 18 amino acids. Trimming took 5 bases from V and 4 from J; bases not matched to a gene: 15. CDR1 and CDR2 from the germline V gene are SGHTA and FQGNSA.

This clone was detected only a few times. This chain connects TRBV14 to TRBJ1-1; 7 bases are shared with TRBD1. Germline V gene data show CDR1 as SGHDN and CDR2 as FVKESK. The length of the CDR3 is 14 residues. The trim removed 4 bases at V and 1 base at J, leaving 3 bases unmatched. The CDR3 DNA reads TGTGCCAGCAGCCGACGGACAGGGAACACTGAAGCTTTCTTT. Translation gives CASSRRTGNTEAFF.

The rearrangement joins TRBV11-2 to TRBJ2-5, with 9 bases aligning to TRBD1. The junction had 11 bases not matched to a gene; V was cut back by 5 bases and J by 4 bases. Germline V gives CDR1 SGHAT, CDR2 FQNNGV. The CDR3 is 16 residues long. Here the CDR3 DNA reads TGTGCCAGCAGCCCGGGACAGGGAGGAATCCGAGAGACCCAGTACTTC. It specifies CASSPGQGGIRETQYF.

This chain uses TRBV7-8 with TRBJ1-2; 8 bases fit TRBD1. The CDR3 covers 13 residues. The trim removed 5 bases at V and 8 bases at J, leaving 7 bases unmatched. Germline loops: CDR1 SGHVS, CDR2 FQNEAQ. CDR3 sequence (DNA): TGTGCCAGCAGCCCCCGGACAGGGAGAGGCTACACCTTC. Residues: CASSPRTGRGYTF. The whole variable domain, filled in from reference TRBV7-8 and TRBJ1-2, reads GAGVSQSPRYKVAKRGQDVALRCDPISGHVSLFWYQQALGQGPEFLTYFQNEAQLDKSGLPSDRFFAERPEGSVSTLKIQRTQQEDSAVYLCASSPRTGRGYTFGSGTRLTVV.

The genes are TRBV2 and TRBJ2-1; 7 bases agree with TRBD1. The CDR3 runs 13 residues. The V gene's germline CDR1 is SNHLY and CDR2 FYNNEI. The J segment lost 7 bases and the V segment lost 7 bases, leaving 7 bases of the junction unmatched. CDR3 coding DNA: TGTGCCAGCAACCGGGACAGTCAGAATGAGCAGTTCTTC. Protein sequence: CASNRDSQNEQFF.

The chain couples TRBV2 to TRBJ2-5; tentative D call: TRBD2 (5 bases). In germline, CDR1 is SNHLY, CDR2 FYNNEI. The germline V and J ends were trimmed by 4 bases and 1 base, with 13 bases remaining between them. The CDR3 spans 15 residues. CDR3 nucleotides: TGTGCCAGCAGTGTTACTAGGACGGTCCAAGAGACCCAGTACTTC. Translation gives CASSVTRTVQETQYF.

The chain employs TRBV11-3 and TRBJ2-1; D is unresolved. This CDR3 contains 17 residues. V lost 0 bases and J 7 bases, leaving 19 bases between the germline ends. CDR1 is SGHNT and CDR2 is YENEEA in the germline V gene. The CDR3 coding sequence is TGTGCCAGCAGCTTAGATGCGGTGACGAGAGGAGATAATGAGCAGTTCTTC. As protein: CASSLDAVTRGDNEQFF. Full variable domain (rest looked up from reference TRBV11-3 and TRBJ2-1): EAGVVQSPRYKIIEKKQPVAFWCNPISGHNTLYWYLQNLGQGPELLIRYENEEAVDDSQLPKDRFSAERLKGVDSTLKIQPAELGDSAVYLCASSLDAVTRGDNEQFFGPGTRLTVL.

This rearrangement joins TRBV4-1 to TRBJ2-5; D is possibly TRBD2 (6 bases). The V and J ends lost 3 bases and 4 bases respectively, with 15 bases between them. Germline V gene sequence: CDR1 MGHRA, CDR2 YSYEKL. The CDR3 extends over 15 amino acids. CDR3 coding DNA: TGCGCCAGCAGCCAGGATAGCGGAACAGGAGAGACCCAGTACTTC. It codes for CASSQDSGTGETQYF.

The rearrangement uses TRBV7-2 and TRBJ2-7; 7 bases are a match to TRBD2. Per germline, CDR1 SGHTA and CDR2 FQGNSA. The trim removed 0 bases at V and 2 bases at J, leaving 4 bases unmatched. This CDR3 is built from 15 residues. The CDR3 here is CASSLAPSGTYEQYF. The CDR3 DNA reads as TGTGCCAGCAGCTTAGCGCCTAGCGGCACCTACGAGCAGTACTTC.

The rearrangement joins TRBV18 to TRBJ1-2, with a tentative D call TRBD1 (5 bases). Germline lookup yields CDR1 KGHSH and CDR2 LQKENI. V gave up 6 bases and J gave up 8 bases, with 13 bases separating them. This CDR3 contains 12 residues. Here the CDR3 DNA reads TGTGCCAGCTCGCCGGTAGGGGTCGGCTACACCTTC. Its protein is CASSPVGVGYTF. The variable domain in full, completed from reference TRBV18 and TRBJ1-2, reads NAGVMQNPRHLVRRRGQEARLRCSPMKGHSHVYWYRQLPEEGLKFMVYLQKENIIDESGMPKERFSAEFPKEGPSILRIQQVVRGDSAAYFCASSPVGVGYTFGSGTRLTVV.

This clone was counted at least ten times. The V gene is TRBV6-5, the J gene TRBJ2-5; D may be TRBD2 (5 bases). Per the germline V gene, CDR1 is MNHEY and CDR2 is SVGAGI. This CDR3 contains 13 residues. V was clipped by 3 bases and J by 5 bases, with 10 bases between them. CDR3 loop: CASSYGLGETQYF. CDR3 sequence (DNA): TGTGCCAGCAGTTATGGACTGGGGGAGACCCAGTACTTC.

This clone has only one observation. The genes are TRBV7-2 and TRBJ1-1; the D is unclear. Germline V CDR1 and CDR2: SGHTA, FQGNSA. V was shortened by 1 base and J by 1 base, with 10 bases between the two germline ends. The CDR3 consists of 15 residues. This CDR3 is CASSLELVGNTEAFF. CDR3 in DNA: TGTGCCAGCAGCTTAGAACTAGTAGGGAACACTGAAGCTTTCTTT. The full variable domain, in which reference TRBV7-2 and TRBJ1-1 provide the parts outside the CDR3, is GAGVSQSPSNKVTEKGKDVELRCDPISGHTALYWYRQSLGQGLEFLIYFQGNSAPDKSGLPSDRFSAERTGGSVSTLTIQRTQQEDSAVYLCASSLELVGNTEAFFGQGTRLTVV.

The J gene is TRBJ2-1, the V gene TRBV19, with D maybe TRBD1 (5 bases). The V gene's germline CDR1 is LNHDA and CDR2 SQIVND (reference sequence). The CDR3 contains 9 residues. V lost 8 bases and J 10 bases, leaving 6 bases between the germline ends. CDR3 loop: CASGAEQFF. The CDR3 DNA reads TGTGCCAGTGGGGCCGAGCAGTTCTTC.